This T cell receptor beta chain was sequenced for a study of T cell repertoires in cytomegalovirus infection. One entry per CDR3 protein results from TCRdb running MiXCR on the reads. The sample shows approximately 770,000 distinct CDR3 sequences, around 29% of them seen only once. As regards this clonotype: Its antigen is unknown.

This sequence was found in a human donor in good health (CMV status not recorded). Some clones in this sample may be carry-over from other donors' samples. The sample consisted of cultured CD8+ T cells from PBMCs, taken from culture after CMV antigen stimulation.

In nucleotides, the CDR3 is TGTGCCAGCCAAGCTTACAGGTCCCCCAGCACAGATACGCAGTATTTT. Translating gives CASQAYRSPSTDTQYF. V gene TRBV27 combines with J gene TRBJ2-3; the D gene is possibly TRBD1 (5 bases). The CDR3 length is 16 residues. The V end was cut by 8 bases, the J end by 0 bases, with 18 bases between. Germline V CDR1 and CDR2: MNHEY, SMNVEV (reference sequence).